This T cell receptor beta chain was sequenced for a study of graft-versus-host responses after intestinal transplantation. For the study at large: Anti-thymocyte globulin served as induction for all recipients, who then took tacrolimus and steroids for about three years.

Study-level findings and limits: GvH clones were identified in recipient marrow, with some first appearing in ileum or blood. Early post-transplant HvG declines showed an association with peak circulating GvH clone levels.

Concerning this clone: The antigen remains undetermined.

Germline V CDR1 and CDR2: SGHRS, YFSETQ. Trimming took 5 bases from V and 8 from J, leaving 14 bases between them. The CDR3 extends over 14 amino acids. Clones were read by immunoSEQ multiplex PCR, and TCRdb kept only the in-frame ones, dropping some. The table shows tens of thousands of clones, with roughly 91% occurring only once. The origin of this receptor is a human donor who received an intestinal transplant. The specimen comprised unstimulated CD4+ T cells sorted from spleen or lymph node cells, sampled before intestinal transplant. The genes are TRBV5-1 and TRBJ1-6; tentatively, D is TRBD1 (5 bases). The CDR3 reads CASSSTREDSPLHF. The CDR3 DNA is TGCGCCAGCAGTTCGACCAGGGAAGATTCACCCCTCCACTTT.